This T cell receptor beta chain was identified in a study of CD8+ T cells in alopecia areata. Whole-study context: Patients given treatment had severity scored by the percentage of scalp area affected. Overall study findings and caveats: Clarity of TCR sharing across patients fell short of that in mice, possibly HLA-related.

For this clone: Antigen unknown.

Regarding treatment: oral pan-JAK inhibitor, 5-10 mg twice daily. The investigators collected lesional scalp punch biopsies and peripheral blood from alopecia areata patients. CDR3 length equals 12 residues. The V gene's germline CDR1 is SGHDT and CDR2 YYEEEE. V was clipped by 3 bases and J by 6 bases, with 8 bases between them. RNA was extracted and reverse transcribed into cDNA as the sequencing template. TCRdb keeps only in-frame clones here, not all; method: immunoSEQ multiplex PCR. This table has about 150,000 clones, roughly 52% appearing once. The sample was CD8+ T cells sorted from blood, taken at week 4, from a patient treated with tofacitinib. The sequence was obtained from a human donor with alopecia areata. V is TRBV5-6 and J is TRBJ2-3; maybe TRBD2 (6 bases). CDR3 protein: CASSWEADTQYF. The CDR3 region has the DNA TGTGCCAGCAGCTGGGAGGCGGATACGCAGTATTTT.